What follows describes a single T cell receptor beta chain. Under the authors' procedure: Estimation of nucleated cell counts relied on the amplification of reference gene primers. Sequencing used immunoSEQ multiplex PCR; TCRdb keeps in-frame clones, though not all of them. Clone size and V and J calls were adopted from that table, with D and trimming inferred from the DNA. There are a few hundred thousand clones in the sample; around nine tenths occur only once, and about 11% lies in the top ten. The CDR3 is 14 amino acids. V lost 3 bases and J lost 0, with 7 bases in between. The germline gives CDR1 KGHDR, CDR2 SFDVKD. These data come from a study of blood T cell repertoires in COVID-19. Study context: Some COVID-19 samples were acute and others convalescent; all came from the United States, Italy and Spain. Sample material is recorded as cDNA or gDNA derived from T cells, B-cell-depleted T cells, or PBMCs.

Seattle patients were enrolled during active infection and followed longitudinally. The sample consisted of peripheral blood. This chain uses TRBV24-1 with TRBJ1-1; perhaps TRBD1 as D (6 bases). The sequence was obtained from a woman aged 25-40 years with COVID-19, enrolled during active disease. Written as DNA, the CDR3 is TGTGCCACCAGTGATGGGGGCATGAACACTGAAGCTTTCTTT. It encodes CATSDGGMNTEAFF.